This TCR beta chain was captured in a study of T cells expressing NK-cell markers. Points from the study as a whole: As a fraction of CD8+ T cells, dominant NKG2C+ clonotypes reached about 1.0-7.5% in more than five donors.

As regards this clonotype: The antigen is unknown.

CDR3 length: 14 amino acids. Generation of TCR beta cDNA was performed by 5'RACE template switching incorporating UMIs. TCRdb reprocessed the 5' RACE reads and keeps a single row for each CDR3 protein, giving no DNA. Here the sample table reports some 190,000 distinct CDR3 sequences. What was sequenced was blood T cells: a sorted CD56 or NKG2C T cell subset, CD4+ or CD8+ T cells, or bulk PBMC T cells (not recorded which). This clonotype was sampled from a man between 18 and 69 years old in good health. The chain uses TRBV12-3 or TRBV12-4 and TRBJ1-1; TCRdb names TRBD1, which stays unverified in the absence of DNA. CDR3 loop: CASSLMGASTEAFF.